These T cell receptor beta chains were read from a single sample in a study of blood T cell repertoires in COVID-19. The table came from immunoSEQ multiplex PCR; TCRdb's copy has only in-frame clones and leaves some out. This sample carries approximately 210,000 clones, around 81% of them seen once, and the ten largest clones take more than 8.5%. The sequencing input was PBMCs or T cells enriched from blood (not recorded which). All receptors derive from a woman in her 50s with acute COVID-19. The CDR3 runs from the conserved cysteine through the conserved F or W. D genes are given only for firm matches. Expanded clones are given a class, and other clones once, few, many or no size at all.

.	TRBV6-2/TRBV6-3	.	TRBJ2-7	TGTGCCAGCAGTTACTCCCTTTTCTACGAGCAGTACTTC	CASSYSLFYEQYF
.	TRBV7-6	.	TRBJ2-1	TGTGCCAGCAGCTTACTGGGCTATGAGCAGTTCTTC	CASSLLGYEQFF
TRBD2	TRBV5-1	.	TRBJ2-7	TGCGCCAGCAGCTTTAGCGGGAGCTACGAGCAGTACTTC	CASSFSGSYEQYF
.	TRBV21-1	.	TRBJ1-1	TGTGCCAGCAGCAAACTCAGGGACAGGATGAAGGTGGACACTGAAGCTTTCTTT	CASSKLRDRMKVDTEAFF
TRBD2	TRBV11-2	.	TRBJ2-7	TGTGCCAGCAGCTCGGGACTAGCGAACGAGCAGTACTTC	CASSSGLANEQYF
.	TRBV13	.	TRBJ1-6	TGTGCCAGCAGCCTCTTCGGTAATTCACCCCTCCACTTT	CASSLFGNSPLHF
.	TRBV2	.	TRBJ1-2	TGTGCCAGCAGTGAACCCGGGTTTTCGGATGGCTACACCTTC	CASSEPGFSDGYTF
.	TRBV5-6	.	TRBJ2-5	TGTGCCAGCAGCTTGTCCCTTGCAGAAGAGACCCAGTACTTC	CASSLSLAEETQYF
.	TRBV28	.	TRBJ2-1	TGTGCCAGCAGTTTATCCCCGGGAACCCCGTTCTTC	CASSLSPGTPFF
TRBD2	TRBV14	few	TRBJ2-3	TGTGCCAGCAGCCTCAGACTAGCGGCACTGGGAGATACGCAGTATTTT	CASSLRLAALGDTQYF
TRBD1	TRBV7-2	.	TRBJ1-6	TGTGCCAGCAGCTTATATCCCGGGACAGGGCATTCACCCCTCCACTTT	CASSLYPGTGHSPLHF
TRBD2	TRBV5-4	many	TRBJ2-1	TGTGCCAGCACCCGGACTAGCGGGCCTTCCTACAATGAGCAGTTCTTC	CASTRTSGPSYNEQFF
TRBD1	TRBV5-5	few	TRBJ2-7	TGTGCCAGCAGCTTGGACAGGGGGCCCTCCTACGAGCAGTACTTC	CASSLDRGPSYEQYF
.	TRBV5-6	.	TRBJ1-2	TGTGCCAGCAGCTCGCTCGGCACCCCCGGAGATTATGGCTACACCTTC	CASSSLGTPGDYGYTF
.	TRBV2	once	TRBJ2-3	TGTGCCAGCAGGATCGGGGGTGATACGCAGTATTTT	CASRIGGDTQYF
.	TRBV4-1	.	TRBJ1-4	TGCGCCAGCAGCCAAGATCACAGGGAGGGGGAAAAACTGTTTTTT	CASSQDHREGEKLFF
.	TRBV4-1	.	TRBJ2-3	TGCGCCAGCAGCCAACTCCTCTTCCTAGATACGCAGTATTTT	CASSQLLFLDTQYF
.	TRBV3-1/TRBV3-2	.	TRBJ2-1	TGTGCCAGCAGCCAACAGGGGACCAATGAGCAGTTCTTC	CASSQQGTNEQFF
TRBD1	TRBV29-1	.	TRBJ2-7	TGCAGCGTTGACGGGACAGGGGGTGAGCAGTACTTC	CSVDGTGGEQYF